The clone carrying this T cell receptor beta chain was counted between two and nine times. The sample is drawn from a study of cytomegalovirus exposure and HLA in healthy donors. PCR amplification relied on 60 Vbeta primers (plus 13 Jbeta primers). The assay was immunoSEQ multiplex PCR, and TCRdb's table has in-frame clones only and misses some. The sample contains about 85,000 clones, just over 65% of which appear only once. The germline CDR1 and CDR2 sequences are SGHRS and YFSETQ. V shed 4 bases, J shed 0 bases, and the junction held 6 bases outside the gene matches. The CDR3 is 15 residues long. The clonotype was recovered from a man aged 25 to 40 in good health and CMV-seronegative. The sequenced sample was PBMCs. The chain has TRBV5-1 and TRBJ1-1; 7 bases match TRBD1. This CDR3 is CASSRRDSLNTEAFF. CDR3 coding DNA: TGCGCCAGCAGCAGGCGGGACAGCTTGAACACTGAAGCTTTCTTT.